This T cell receptor beta chain is from a study of cytomegalovirus exposure and HLA in healthy donors. Whole-study findings and limits: The study reported that TCR beta sequences accurately predicted HLA-A and HLA-B alleles in most subjects. Sequencing likely generated an artifact that appeared as a cluster of highly shared sequence variants. Rare sequences made up most TCRs, while some public TCRs were found in many donors.

The study ran its PCR with 60 Vbeta and 13 Jbeta primers. The data were produced by immunoSEQ multiplex PCR, yet TCRdb's version contains in-frame clones alone and is incomplete. The data contain some 130,000 clones, 8.5% to 10% of them seen just once; the ten biggest clones take up 1.5% to 2%. This clone appeared a few times. Its antigen remains unknown. CDR1 and CDR2 (germline): SGHRS, YFSETQ. Trimming took off 2 bases at V and 1 base at J, with 8 bases between the two ends. There are 14 residues in the CDR3. The sample was PBMCs. The receptor was isolated from a middle-aged man in good health and CMV-seronegative. The V call is TRBV5-1, the J call TRBJ2-3, with a tentative D call TRBD2 (6 bases). CDR3: CASSFQRGTDTQYF. In DNA, the CDR3 is TGCGCCAGCAGCTTCCAGCGGGGCACAGATACGCAGTATTTT.